This T cell receptor beta chain was retrieved from a study of shared clonotypes between healthy human individuals. The V segment lost 1 base and the J segment 7 bases; nucleotides outside the gene matches: 11. CDR1 SEHNR and CDR2 FQNEAQ come from the germline V gene (reference sequence). This CDR3 comprises 17 residues. The method was immunoSEQ multiplex PCR; TCRdb's version includes in-frame clones alone and lacks a portion of them. The profile shows approximately 2.3 million clones, 85% to 95% of them singletons. Naive CD45RA+ and memory CD45RA-negative subsets were split from CD4+ cells. V and J are TRBV7-9 and TRBJ2-7; 12 bases agree with TRBD2. Material for sequencing was naive CD4+ T cells from PBMCs. Subset in this sample: CD45RA+ positively selected. The sequence was obtained from a man aged 18 to 30 in good health. Some clones in this sample may be carry-over from other donors' samples. CDR3 in amino acids: CASSLGSGRLAGDEQYF. The CDR3 nucleotides are TGTGCCAGCAGCTTAGGGTCTGGGAGACTAGCGGGAGATGAGCAGTACTTC. Full variable domain (missing parts from reference TRBV7-9 and TRBJ2-7): DTGVSQNPRHKITKRGQNVTFRCDPISEHNRLYWYRQTLGQGPEFLTYFQNEAQLEKSRLLSDRFSAERPKGSFSTLEIQRTEQGDSAMYLCASSLGSGRLAGDEQYFGPGTRLTVT.